This TCR beta chain was profiled in a study of blood T cell repertoires in COVID-19 (dated by TCRdb to between 2020 and 2021). General notes on the study: Samples from collaborators originated in the United States, Italy and Spain and spanned both the acute and convalescent phases of COVID-19. The prospective study material was composed of cDNA or gDNA derived from T cells, B-cell-depleted T cells, or PBMCs. The dataset comprised deeply sampled blood TCRbeta repertoires from subjects exposed to, actively infected with, or recovered from COVID-19. The repertoires were released in a freely available public database intended as a resource for research on the immune response to SARS-CoV-2. Samples were obtained from the ongoing ImmuneRACE study (first 160 participants) and from 1,000 to 1,500 subjects provided by 6 global collaborators. Nearly every sample came with metadata listing a de-identified subject ID, COVID-19 status, age in years and sex. HLA class I and class II types, where available, came from metadata supplied by the sample provider rather than from assay-based typing. Study-wide findings and limitations: The amount of clinical and demographic metadata varied by source and participant and was provided uncurated.

One collaborating source in Seattle enrolled patients during active infection and followed them longitudinally through the course of disease. Each collaborating institution followed its own protocols to collect whole blood in K2EDTA tubes. For TCRbeta analysis, collaborators shipped samples as frozen whole blood, isolated PBMCs, or DNA extracted from either of those sample types. TCRbeta CDR3 regions were amplified from genomic DNA by means of the immunoSEQ Assay, a bias-controlled multiplex PCR. In the original analysis: Within the assay, amplification of reference gene primers was used to estimate how many nucleated cells each sample contained. To quantify the absolute abundance of each unique TCRbeta CDR3 rearrangement, sequence reads were collapsed and filtered. For each sample, productive Simpson clonality was calculated as the square root of Simpson's diversity index across productive rearrangements. TCRdb obtained this table from immuneACCESS and retained in-frame rearrangements with V and J assigned. These tables miss some clones; where compared with another copy, unresolved V genes account for less than half of the shortfall, and the remainder is unexplained. The DNA gave D and trimming, while V, J and clone size come from that table. This sample comprises 500,000 to 600,000 clones, 85% to 90% of them detected only once. About 8.2% of the sample is held by the ten biggest clonotypes.

A remark on this clone: Its recognized antigen is unknown. Within one base of it there is no much larger clone, and no base qualities were kept.

Based on the germline V gene, the CDR1 and CDR2 sequences are KGHDR and SFDVKD. The germline V end is reduced by 9 bases and the J end by 4 bases; junction bases left unmatched: 5. The CDR3 covers 13 residues, taking in both the cysteine and the phenylalanine. The read is trimmed to its CDR3 DNA, 39 bases read in frame from base 1. Sequences were obtained from peripheral blood. The sequence came from a woman aged 45-60 years with COVID-19, enrolled during active disease. The rearranged chain carries TRBV24-1 and TRBJ2-7, with 10 bases aligning to TRBD1. CDR3 region: CATGDRGGYEQYF. The bases read TGTGCCACCGGGGACAGGGGAGGATACGAGCAGTACTTC.